The 32 T cell receptor beta chains below all came from one sample that was sequenced in a study of blood T cells in healthy people across ages. Next came a second PCR, run for about 7 to 12 cycles, which used a sample-barcoded 5' primer along with a J-beta primer mix. One entry per CDR3 protein, called by TCRdb with MiXCR from the 5' RACE reads. Here the sample spans about 570,000 distinct CDR3 sequences, about 26% being singletons. The sequencing sample was made of blood. These receptors were taken from a woman aged 70-85 years in good health.

This clonotype showed up just a few times. The V call is TRBV7-2, the J call TRBJ1-2, with unresolved D. From germline, CDR1 is SGHTA and CDR2 FQGNSA. V dropped 1 base and J dropped 7 bases, with 13 bases sitting between them. The CDR3 contains 14 residues. CDR3 protein: CASSLVIGLGGYTF. CDR3 in DNA: TGTGCCAGCAGCTTAGTAATAGGACTAGGTGGCTACACCTTC.

The J gene is TRBJ2-5, the V gene TRBV5-1, with D possibly matching TRBD1 (5 bases). V shed 0 bases and J shed 1 base, with 10 bases lying between them. The CDR3 loop spans 15 amino acids. Germline CDR1 and CDR2: SGHRS and YFSETQ. The CDR3 spells CASSLGQIIQETQYF. For the CDR3, the DNA is TGCGCCAGCAGCTTGGGACAGATTATCCAAGAGACCCAGTACTTC.

V usage is TRBV7-2 and J usage is TRBJ2-2; 9 bases map to TRBD1. Germline CDR1 is SGHTA and CDR2 is FQGNSA. This CDR3 spans 15 amino acids. V dropped 7 bases and J dropped 6; count of bases not matched to a gene: 9. CDR3 protein: CASNLGTGLAGELFF. CDR3 in DNA: TGTGCCAGCAACTTGGGGACAGGGCTCGCCGGGGAGCTGTTTTTT.

The V call is TRBV4-1, the J call TRBJ2-1; D unclear. CDR1 and CDR2 (germline): MGHRA, YSYEKL. The CDR3 has 14 residues. The V end lost 3 bases, the J end lost 7 bases, and 13 bases lay between the germline ends. CDR3 in DNA: TGCGCCAGCAGCCAGGTGGTTGTGGGGAATGAGCAGTTCTTC. It specifies CASSQVVVGNEQFF.

In this sample, this clonotype turned up a few times. The conserved phenylalanine or tryptophan normally closing the CDR3 is absent here, so this likely arose from a read error. The gene calls are TRBV18 and TRBJ2-3; no firm D call. There are 12 residues in the CDR3. CDR1 is KGHSH, CDR2 LQKENI, per germline. Trimming stripped 5 bases from V and 5 bases from J, with 8 bases between. The CDR3 nucleotides are TGTGCCAGCTCAACGATTAGAGATACGCAGTATCTT. It is translated as CASSTIRDTQYL.

In this sample, this clonotype turned up a few times. The rearrangement joins TRBV6-5 to TRBJ2-5; a weak D match, TRBD2 (6 bases). CDR3 length equals 20 residues. The germline gives CDR1 MNHEY, CDR2 SVGAGI. V lost 2 bases to trimming and J lost 4 bases, with 29 bases between them. This chain's CDR3 is CASSYDHRITQRAGRETQYF. DNA for the CDR3: TGTGCCAGCAGTTACGACCACCGGATCACCCAGCGGGCCGGTAGAGAGACCCAGTACTTC.

The chain uses TRBV20-1 and TRBJ2-5, with 12 bases fitting TRBD1. The germline gives CDR1 DFQATT, CDR2 SNEGSKA (reference sequence). The V segment lost 6 bases and the J segment 2 bases; nucleotides outside the gene matches: 7. The CDR3 consists of 15 residues. The CDR3 DNA is TGCAGTGCCGGGGGACAGGGGGCCAATCAAGAGACCCAGTACTTC. It translates to CSAGGQGANQETQYF.

The V gene is TRBV21-1, the J gene TRBJ2-5; the table's D call TRBD1 went unverified against the DNA. The end of the DNA is better explained by TRBJ2-1, so the J call may be wrong. TRBV21-1 is given as a pseudogene. The CDR3 spans 18 residues. The CDR3 here is CASTKTPASLTTKNEQFF. The CDR3 region has the DNA TGTGCCAGCACCAAAACCCCGGCGTCCCTAACAACCAAAAATGAGCAGTTCTTC.

In this sample, this clonotype turned up a few times. The chain is built from TRBV7-9 and TRBJ2-5, with D uncertain. The J call may be faulty, since TRBJ2-7 better matches the DNA end. There are 13 residues in the CDR3. Germline V CDR1 and CDR2: SEHNR, FQNEAQ (reference sequence). Here the CDR3 DNA reads TGTGCCAGCAGCTTAGCCCCATTCTACGAGCAGTACTTC. Amino acids: CASSLAPFYEQYF.

The chain couples TRBV3-1 to TRBJ2-5; D perhaps matches TRBD2 (5 bases). Judging by the DNA end, TRBJ2-1 fits better; the J call may be wrong. This CDR3 has 14 residues. CDR1 is LGHDT and CDR2 is YNNKEL in the germline V gene (reference sequence). This CDR3 reads CASSQAAGSQEQFF. The CDR3 DNA follows: TGTGCCAGCAGCCAAGCGGCTGGGAGCCAAGAGCAGTTCTTC.

In its sample, this clonotype was seen many times. The rearrangement joins TRBV27 to TRBJ2-5, with 7 bases matching TRBD1. The CDR3 runs 14 residues. J was trimmed by 2 bases and V by 6 bases; bases with no gene match: 6. CDR1 and CDR2 from the germline V gene are MNHEY and SMNVEV (reference sequence). DNA of the CDR3: TGTGCCAGCAGCTTGAGCAGGGGGCAAGAGACCCAGTACTTC. Its translation is CASSLSRGQETQYF.

This clonotype was picked up a small number of times. This chain connects TRBV21-1 to TRBJ1-1; the table's D call, TRBD1, has no DNA check behind it. TRBV21-1 corresponds to a pseudogene. The length of the CDR3 is 15 residues. The CDR3 coding sequence is TGTGCCAGCATCCCCCCCACATTGGGGAACACTGAAGCTTTCTTT. Its protein is CASIPPTLGNTEAFF.

The chain recombines TRBV5-1 with TRBJ2-5, with 8 bases that match TRBD2. Germline V lookup: CDR1 SGHRS, CDR2 YFSETQ. The CDR3 has 16 amino acids. Germline trimming cut 2 bases from V and 1 base from J; bases unmatched to any gene: 7. In nucleotides, the CDR3 is TGCGCCAGCAGCTTATTACCGGGGGGGCTCCAAGAGACCCAGTACTTC. Its translation: CASSLLPGGLQETQYF.

This clonotype occurred a few times. The rearrangement uses TRBV5-5 and TRBJ1-4; D not certain. The ends were cut back, 4 bases at V and 4 bases at J, with 17 bases in the middle. The germline V gene encodes CDR1 SGHKS and CDR2 YYEKEE (reference sequence). The CDR3 length is 16 residues. CDR3: CASSHRARVDNEKLFF. In DNA, the CDR3 is TGTGCCAGCAGCCACCGGGCGCGGGTTGATAATGAAAAACTGTTTTTT.

This clonotype has a handful of counts. CDR3 sequence reads: CASSSGQGAQGNQPQHF. CDR3 sequence (DNA): TGTGCCAGCAGTTCGGGACAGGGGGCGCAAGGCAATCAGCCCCAGCATTTT. The chain joins TRBV12-3 or TRBV12-4 to TRBJ1-5, with TRBD1 matching 12 bases. After removal of 4 bases from V and 2 bases from J, the junction contained 6 bases not matched to a gene. The CDR3 has 17 amino acids.

The chain couples TRBV7-2 to TRBJ2-1; D gene uncertain. The CDR3 consists of 15 residues. CDR1 SGHTA and CDR2 FQGNSA come from the germline V gene. Deletions cut 2 bases from V and 0 bases from J, with 8 bases between. The CDR3 reads CASSLLQTSYNEQFF. The CDR3 coding sequence is TGTGCCAGCAGCTTACTGCAAACCTCCTACAATGAGCAGTTCTTC.

As concerns this clonotype: The junction departs from germline at one end; a sequencing error may be responsible. CDR3 nucleotide sequence: TGTGCCAGCAGCTACTCGAGAGATTCGAGCACTGAAGCTCTCTTT. It translates to CASSYSRDSSTEALF. This chain links TRBV6-5 with TRBJ1-1; D is undetermined. This CDR3 region has 15 residues. Per the germline V gene, CDR1 is MNHEY and CDR2 is SVGAGI.

Concerning this clonotype itself: Compared with germline, one end of the junction differs, possibly owing to a read error. This chain connects TRBV12-3 or TRBV12-4 to TRBJ2-3; weak D call: TRBD2 (6 bases). The CDR3 spans 16 residues. CDR3 in amino acids: CAGSNSRRGSADTQYF. The DNA for the CDR3 is TGCGCCGGCAGCAATAGCCGGCGGGGTAGCGCAGATACGCAGTATTTT.

The chain uses TRBV10-3 and TRBJ1-6, with D possibly being TRBD1 (5 bases). This CDR3 is built from 17 residues. V was shortened by 0 bases and J by 10 bases, with 19 bases between the two germline ends. Germline V gives CDR1 ENHRY, CDR2 SYGVKD. The CDR3 protein is CAISESSPDTLGSPLHF. The CDR3 bases are TGTGCCATCAGTGAGTCCAGCCCGGACACTCTAGGGTCACCCCTCCACTTT.

This clonotype was counted between two and nine times. The chain couples TRBV6-5 to TRBJ2-1; 12 bases are shared with TRBD1. CDR3 length: 14 amino acids. Germline lookup yields CDR1 MNHEY and CDR2 SVGAGI. Trimming removed 5 bases from V and 9 bases from J; junction bases left unmatched: 5. The CDR3 bases are TGTGCCAGCAGTACCGGGACAGGGGGCGGTGAGCAGTTCTTC. Protein sequence: CASSTGTGGGEQFF.

This clonotype was observed a handful of times. The junction shows a germline mismatch at one end, possibly a read error. The chain links TRBV7-7 to TRBJ2-4; tentatively, D is TRBD2 (6 bases). Germline loops: CDR1 SSHAT, CDR2 FNYEAQ (reference sequence). CDR3 length: 14 residues. The CDR3 DNA follows: TGTGCTAGCAGCTTTAGAAAGGAGGGAAACATTCAGTACTTC. Translated, it gives CASSFRKEGNIQYF.

The chain links TRBV7-2 to TRBJ1-1; D gene ambiguous. Germline V gene data show CDR1 as SGHTA and CDR2 as FQGNSA. CDR3 length: 15 residues. Trimming pared 3 bases from V and 10 bases from J, leaving 21 bases between. For the CDR3, the DNA is TGTGCCAGCAGCTTTCCTCAACCGGGCCCGAAGCGAGCTTTCTTT. Translation gives CASSFPQPGPKRAFF.

This clonotype appeared a few times. The chain couples TRBV7-3 to TRBJ1-3; D possibly corresponds to TRBD1 (5 bases). The germline V and J ends were trimmed by 10 bases and 0 bases, with 19 bases remaining between them. CDR3 length: 16 residues. Per germline, CDR1 SGHTA and CDR2 FQGTGA. The CDR3 DNA reads TGTGCCATCCTCGATCGGGGACGGTACTCTGGAAACACCATATATTTT. Its translation is CAILDRGRYSGNTIYF.

This clonotype was seen once. This sequence joins TRBV6-5 and TRBJ2-7, with D hard to call. The CDR3 is 13 residues long. The V gene's germline CDR1 is MNHEY and CDR2 SVGAGI. V was shortened by 0 bases and J by 7 bases, with 10 bases between the two germline ends. Here the CDR3 reads CASSYSTGREQYF. In DNA form, the CDR3 reads TGTGCCAGCAGTTACTCGACTGGGCGGGAGCAGTACTTC.

The chain couples TRBV4-3 to TRBJ2-3, with TRBD2 as a possible D gene (6 bases). The CDR3 consists of 17 residues. The ends were cut back, 0 bases at V and 5 bases at J, with 18 bases in the middle. Germline V lookup: CDR1 LGHNA, CDR2 YSLEER. The CDR3 here is CASSQESSDEWEDTQYF. The CDR3 DNA reads TGCGCCAGCAGCCAAGAGTCTAGCGATGAGTGGGAAGATACGCAGTATTTT.

This clonotype was counted only a few times. The rearrangement uses TRBV5-1 and TRBJ1-1; D is possibly TRBD1 (6 bases). The CDR3 loop spans 14 amino acids. Germline V CDR1 and CDR2: SGHRS, YFSETQ. Trimming pared 3 bases from V and 5 bases from J, leaving 14 bases between. The CDR3 reads CASSSQPQGTEAFF. Written as DNA, the CDR3 is TGCGCCAGCAGCTCCCAACCACAGGGAACTGAAGCTTTCTTT.

The J gene is TRBJ1-4, the V gene TRBV18; D perhaps matches TRBD1 (5 bases). The CDR3 extends over 15 amino acids. The V end lost 1 base, the J end lost 5 bases, and 11 bases lay between the germline ends. Germline assignment: CDR1 KGHSH and CDR2 LQKENI. The CDR3 protein is CASSPQDSTNEKLFF. CDR3 nucleotide sequence: TGTGCCAGCTCACCACAAGACAGCACAAATGAAAAACTGTTTTTT.

The rearrangement uses TRBV20-1 and TRBJ1-2; 9 bases align to TRBD1. The germline V gene has CDR1 DFQATT and CDR2 SNEGSKA (reference sequence). The CDR3 runs 14 residues. This chain's CDR3 is CSIDSGQGGYGYTF. CDR3 in DNA: TGCAGCATAGACTCGGGACAGGGTGGTTATGGCTACACCTTC.

This sequence joins TRBV20-1 and TRBJ1-5; possibly TRBD1 for D (5 bases). This CDR3 has 14 amino acids. The germline V gene encodes CDR1 DFQATT and CDR2 SNEGSKA (reference sequence). The V gene lost 5 bases and the J gene lost 7 bases, with 18 bases spanning the gap. CDR3 sequence: CSAPPEGDEQPQHF. The DNA of the CDR3 is TGCAGTGCTCCCCCAGAAGGGGATGAACAGCCCCAGCATTTT.

J is TRBJ2-7 and V is TRBV12-3 or TRBV12-4, with D hard to call. Trimming removed 5 bases at V and 6 bases at J, with 17 bases between. There are 14 residues in the CDR3. CDR3 sequence: CASSPQNSKVEQYF. The DNA of the CDR3 is TGTGCCAGCAGTCCCCAGAACTCAAAAGTCGAGCAGTACTTC.

This clonotype has just a few counts. The J gene is TRBJ2-5, the V gene TRBV7-9; 13 bases line up with TRBD2. V gave up 5 bases and J gave up 4 bases; unmatched junction bases: 4. Per germline, CDR1 SEHNR and CDR2 FQNEAQ (reference sequence). The CDR3 runs 15 residues. As DNA, the CDR3 is TGTGCCAGCAGCAACCGACTAGCGGGGGGAGAGACCCAGTACTTC. Translated: CASSNRLAGGETQYF.

The V gene is TRBV6-4, the J gene TRBJ2-3, with 7 nucleotides matching TRBD2. V lost 2 bases and J lost 0; bases outside the gene matches: 2. The germline V gene encodes CDR1 MRHNA and CDR2 SNTAGT. The CDR3 runs 15 residues. For the CDR3, the DNA is TGTGCCAGCAGTGACGGGCGGGGGAGCACAGATACGCAGTATTTT. It encodes CASSDGRGSTDTQYF.